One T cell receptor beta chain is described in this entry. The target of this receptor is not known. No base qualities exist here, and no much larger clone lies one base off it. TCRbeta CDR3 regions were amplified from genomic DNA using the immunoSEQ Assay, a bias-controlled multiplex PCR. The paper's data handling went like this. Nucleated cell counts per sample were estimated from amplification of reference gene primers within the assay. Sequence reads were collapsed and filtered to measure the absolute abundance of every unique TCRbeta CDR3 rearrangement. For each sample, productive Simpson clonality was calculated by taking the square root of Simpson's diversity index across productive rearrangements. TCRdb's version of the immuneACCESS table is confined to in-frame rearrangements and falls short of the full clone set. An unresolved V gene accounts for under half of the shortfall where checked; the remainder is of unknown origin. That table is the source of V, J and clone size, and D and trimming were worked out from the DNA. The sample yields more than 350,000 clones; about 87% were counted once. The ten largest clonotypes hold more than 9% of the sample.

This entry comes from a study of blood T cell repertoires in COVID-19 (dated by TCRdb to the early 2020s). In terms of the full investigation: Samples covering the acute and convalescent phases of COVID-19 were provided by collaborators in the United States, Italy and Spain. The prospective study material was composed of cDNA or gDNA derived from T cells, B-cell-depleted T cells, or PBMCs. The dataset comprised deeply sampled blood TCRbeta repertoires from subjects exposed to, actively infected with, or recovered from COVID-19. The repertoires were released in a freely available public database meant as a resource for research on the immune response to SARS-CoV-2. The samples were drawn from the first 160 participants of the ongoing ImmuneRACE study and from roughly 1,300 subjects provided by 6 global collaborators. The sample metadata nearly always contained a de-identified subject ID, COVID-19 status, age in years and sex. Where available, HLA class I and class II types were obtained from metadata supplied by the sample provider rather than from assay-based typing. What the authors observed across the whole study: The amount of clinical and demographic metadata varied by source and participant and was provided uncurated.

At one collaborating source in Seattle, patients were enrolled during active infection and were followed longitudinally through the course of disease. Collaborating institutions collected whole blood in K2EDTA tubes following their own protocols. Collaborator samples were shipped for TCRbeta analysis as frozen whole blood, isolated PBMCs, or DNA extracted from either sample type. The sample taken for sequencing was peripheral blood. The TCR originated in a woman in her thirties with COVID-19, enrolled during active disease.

The DNA sequence reads TGCGCCAGCAGTCAGGAGGGGAAGGTAAATGAGCAGTTCTTC. Translated, this gives CASSQEGKVNEQFF. The chain uses TRBV23-1 and TRBJ2-1, and TRBD2 may be the D gene, going by 6 matching bases. TRBV23-1 is an open reading frame whose function is uncertain. Cut back by 3 bases and 7 bases, the V and J ends lie 13 bases apart. From cysteine to phenylalanine, the CDR3 is 14 amino acids long. The CDR3 DNA has 42 bases and is translated from base 1.